This entry is about one TCR beta chain. Its antigen is not identified. CDR3 length equals 16 residues. Between the trimmed V and J ends, which lost 0 bases and 1 base, there was a span of 12 bases. Germline CDR1 is SGDLS and CDR2 is YYNGEE. Repertoires were generated with immunoSEQ multiplex PCR, while TCRdb's copy carries only in-frame clones and drops some. The sample contains approximately 140,000 clones, around 78% of which appear only once. This sample was included in a study of radiation and T cells in renal cell carcinoma. Study outcomes and limitations: In blood, top tumor clones expanded by 2 weeks, shrinking by 4.

Time point described: baseline pretreatment blood. Treatment noted: 15 Gy SBRT to primary tumor, nephrectomy 4 weeks later. After SBRT, blood was collected at 2 and 4 weeks, plus baseline. The gene calls are TRBV9 and TRBJ2-3, with D perhaps TRBD1 or TRBD2 (5 bases each). Material: blood, obtained from a patient whose treatment included radiotherapy and nephrectomy. The source is a woman aged 50 to 65 with renal cell carcinoma. CDR3 bases: TGTGCCAGCAGCGTAGTGGGGCGAGGGGGCACAGATACGCAGTATTTT. It codes for CASSVVGRGGTDTQYF.